Shown below are 11 T cell receptor beta chains from a single sample sequenced in a study of T cells after yellow fever vaccination. TCRdb ran MiXCR on the 5' RACE reads and lists one entry per CDR3 protein. The sample carries under 300,000 distinct CDR3 sequences, 6.5% to 7.5% recorded once. The sequences come from CD4+ T cells sorted from PBMCs, collected on the day of the yellow fever booster vaccination. The receptors here all came from a man aged 25-40 years who received the YFV17D yellow fever vaccine.

This clonotype was counted many times. CDR3 sequence: CASSSSTARGELFF. In DNA form, the CDR3 reads TGTGCCAGCAGTTCCTCGACGGCCCGTGGGGAGCTGTTTTTT. The rearrangement uses TRBV12-3 or TRBV12-4 and TRBJ2-2; D is undetermined. Trimming took 4 bases from V and 8 from J, leaving 14 bases between them. The CDR3 sequence is 14 residues long.

This clonotype was counted ten times or more. The rearrangement links TRBV7-2 to TRBJ2-7; D is perhaps TRBD1 or TRBD2 (5 bases each). The CDR3 runs to 17 residues. The germline V gene has CDR1 SGHTA and CDR2 FQGNSA. Trimming took 5 bases from V and 0 from J, leaving 20 bases between them. CDR3 bases: TGTGCCAGCAGCACACGTGGGGGAGCGGAAATCTCCTACGAGCAGTACTTC. It encodes CASSTRGGAEISYEQYF. Together with reference TRBV7-2 and TRBJ2-7, the CDR3 gives the full variable domain: GAGVSQSPSNKVTEKGKDVELRCDPISGHTALYWYRQSLGQGLEFLIYFQGNSAPDKSGLPSDRFSAERTGGSVSTLTIQRTQQEDSAVYLCASSTRGGAEISYEQYFGPGTRLTVT.

The chain couples TRBV7-2 to TRBJ2-7; 7 bases are a match to TRBD1. The CDR3 has 13 residues. From germline, CDR1 is SGHTA and CDR2 FQGNSA. The junction had 6 bases not matched to a gene; V was cut back by 6 bases and J by 4 bases. As DNA, the CDR3 is TGTGCCAGCAGACAGGGGACCTATTACGAGCAGTACTTC. Protein product: CASRQGTYYEQYF.

Ten or more counts support this clonotype. The chain combines TRBV12-3 or TRBV12-4 with TRBJ2-3; 8 bases fit TRBD1. This CDR3 has 15 amino acids. V lost 6 bases to trimming and J lost 7 bases; unmatched junction nucleotides: 12. DNA of the CDR3: TGTGCCAGCAGCTTTTCAGGGGGCCGAATAAATACGCAGTATTTT. Amino acid sequence: CASSFSGGRINTQYF.

The rearrangement links TRBV28 to TRBJ2-7; a weak D match, TRBD1 (6 bases). Germline assignment: CDR1 MDHEN and CDR2 SYDVKM. V dropped 3 bases and J dropped 3 bases, with 15 bases sitting between them. The CDR3 contains 15 residues. This CDR3 is CASSLNTGRFYEQYF. As DNA, the CDR3 is TGTGCCAGCAGTTTGAATACAGGGAGATTCTACGAGCAGTACTTC.

The chain combines TRBV20-1 with TRBJ2-7; possibly TRBD1 for D (6 bases). Germline V gene data show CDR1 as DFQATT and CDR2 as SNEGSKA (reference sequence). This CDR3 spans 15 amino acids. V lost 0 bases and J lost 2, with 14 bases in between. CDR3 protein: CSAREGTSPTYEQYF. In DNA form, the CDR3 reads TGCAGTGCTAGAGAGGGGACATCGCCTACCTACGAGCAGTACTTC.

V and J are TRBV18 and TRBJ2-1; tentative D call: TRBD1 (6 bases). CDR1 and CDR2 (germline): KGHSH, LQKENI. This CDR3 is built from 16 residues. Trimming removed 5 bases at V and 4 bases at J, with 18 bases between. CDR3 protein: CASSIHPGQEYNEQFF. Here the CDR3 DNA reads TGTGCCAGCTCAATACATCCGGGACAAGAATACAATGAGCAGTTCTTC.

To note about this clonotype: A junction boundary mismatches the germline segment, possibly from a read error. In DNA, the CDR3 is TGTGCCACCGGCGAGACTAGCGGGGTTGGGTCGGACTTC. This translates into CATGETSGVGSDF. The chain couples TRBV15 to TRBJ2-4; 11 bases line up with TRBD2. Germline CDR1 is LNHNV and CDR2 is YYDKDF (reference sequence). The CDR3 has 13 residues.

This clonotype was seen a handful of times. The chain carries TRBV10-3 and TRBJ2-7, with 8 bases fitting TRBD1. The CDR3 has 12 amino acids. CDR1 ENHRY and CDR2 SYGVKD come from the germline V gene. V trimming: 2 bases; J trimming: 6 bases; junction bases outside the gene matches: 0. The CDR3: CAISEGQGEQYF. The CDR3 bases are TGTGCCATCAGTGAGGGACAGGGCGAGCAGTACTTC.

This clonotype was counted once. The V gene is TRBV7-2, the J gene TRBJ2-5; no reliable D call. Trimming pared 5 bases from V and 7 bases from J, leaving 20 bases between. This CDR3 comprises 15 residues. Germline V gene lookup returns CDR1 SGHTA and CDR2 FQGNSA. CDR3 coding DNA: TGTGCCAGCAGCGAAAACAGTGCCGGGTTTTGGACCCAGTACTTC. Residues: CASSENSAGFWTQYF.

This clonotype has ten or more counts. This chain uses TRBV20-1 with TRBJ2-3; possibly TRBD2 for D (6 bases). V was shortened by 2 bases and J by 0 bases, with 6 bases between the two germline ends. Per germline, CDR1 DFQATT and CDR2 SNEGSKA (reference sequence). The CDR3 sequence is 13 residues long. CDR3 residues: CSARSGSTDTQYF. CDR3 bases: TGCAGTGCTAGAAGCGGGAGCACAGATACGCAGTATTTT.